This T cell receptor beta chain stems from a study of shared clonotypes between healthy human individuals. Overall study: Those who served as donors were a couple of women and three men between the ages of 18 and 49. Study-wide points: A small donor pool kept down the genetic and exposure-history diversity that was represented.

The test was conducted at deep level. The protocol was immunoSEQ multiplex PCR, while the TCRdb copy is restricted to in-frame clones and leaves out a portion. The data show about 2.3 million clones, around 93% seen once. The germline V gene has CDR1 LNHNV and CDR2 YYDKDF (reference sequence). V gave up 0 bases and J gave up 1 base; unmatched junction bases: 6. CDR3 length equals 19 residues. The study separated CD4+ cells into CD45RA+ naive and CD45RA-negative memory subsets. In the case of this clone: What it recognizes is unknown.

This sequence joins TRBV15 and TRBJ2-2, with 12 bases lining up with TRBD2. This sequence was found in a man between 18 and 35 years old in good health. Some clones in this sample may be carry-over from other donors' samples. The sequencing input was naive CD4+ T cells from PBMCs. As for subset: CD45RA+ positively selected. The CDR3 nucleotides read TGTGCCACCAGCAGAGATAAGGGACTAGCGGGTATGAACACCGGGGAGCTGTTTTTT. Translation: CATSRDKGLAGMNTGELFF.